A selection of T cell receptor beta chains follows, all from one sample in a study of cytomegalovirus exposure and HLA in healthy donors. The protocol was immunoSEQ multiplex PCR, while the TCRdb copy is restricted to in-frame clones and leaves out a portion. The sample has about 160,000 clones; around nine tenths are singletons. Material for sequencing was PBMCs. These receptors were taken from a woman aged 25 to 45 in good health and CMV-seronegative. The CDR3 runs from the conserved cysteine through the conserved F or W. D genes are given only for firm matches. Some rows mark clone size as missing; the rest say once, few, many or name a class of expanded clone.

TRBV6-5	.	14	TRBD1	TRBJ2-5	TGTGCCAGCAGTTACTCGACAGGGGGGGAGACCCAGTACTTC	CASSYSTGGETQYF
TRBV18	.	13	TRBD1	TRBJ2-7	TGTGCCAGTTCCAGACAGGGGGACTTAGGGCAGTACTTC	CASSRQGDLGQYF
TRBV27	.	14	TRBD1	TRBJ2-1	TGTGCCAGCAGTTCACCGGGACAGGTCCATGAGCAGTTCTTC	CASSSPGQVHEQFF
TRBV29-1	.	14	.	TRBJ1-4	TGCAGCGCATTTGGGGGGGGGAGTAGTGAAAAACTGTTTTTT	CSAFGGGSSEKLFF
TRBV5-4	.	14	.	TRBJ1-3	TGTGCCAGCAGCTTGGCCGTCTCTGGAAACACCATATATTTT	CASSLAVSGNTIYF
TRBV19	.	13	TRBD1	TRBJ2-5	TGTGCCAGTAGTGGGGTAAACAGGGGGACCCAGTACTTC	CASSGVNRGTQYF
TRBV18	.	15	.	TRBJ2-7	TGTGCCAGCTCACCATCGAAACAGTTGAGCTACGAGCAGTACTTC	CASSPSKQLSYEQYF
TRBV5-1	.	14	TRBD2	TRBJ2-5	TGCGCCAGCAGCCCAACTAGCGCCCAAGAGACCCAGTACTTC	CASSPTSAQETQYF
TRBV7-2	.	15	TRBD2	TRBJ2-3	TGTGCCAGCAGCTATACCCGGGGGGGGGCTGCTACGCAGTATTTT	CASSYTRGGAATQYF
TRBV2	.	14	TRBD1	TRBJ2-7	TGTGCCAGCAGCCGGGACAGGAAATCCTACGAGCAGTACTTC	CASSRDRKSYEQYF
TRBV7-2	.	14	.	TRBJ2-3	TGTGCCAGCAGCCCCAGCGTTAGCACAGATACGCAGTATTTT	CASSPSVSTDTQYF
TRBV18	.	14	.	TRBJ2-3	TGTGCCAGCTCCCCTTTGGCCCCCATTGATACGCAGTATTTT	CASSPLAPIDTQYF
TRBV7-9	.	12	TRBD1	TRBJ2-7	TGTTCCAGCAGCCAGGACAGGGTCGAGCAGTACTTC	CSSSQDRVEQYF
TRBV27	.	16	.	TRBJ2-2	TGTGCCAGCAGTTTATCTCCCCTGGTGGAGGAGGGGGAGCTGTTTTTT	CASSLSPLVEEGELFF
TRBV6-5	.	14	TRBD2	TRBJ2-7	TGTGCCAGCAACTCGGGGGGGTGGAACTACGAGCAGTACTTC	CASNSGGWNYEQYF
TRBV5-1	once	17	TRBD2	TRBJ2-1	TGCGCCAGCAGATGGACTAGCGGTTCTCCCTCCTACAATGAGCAGTTCTTC	CASRWTSGSPSYNEQFF
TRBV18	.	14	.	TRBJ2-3	TGTGCCAGCTCACCACCCCCGGTGGCAGATACGCAGTATTTT	CASSPPPVADTQYF
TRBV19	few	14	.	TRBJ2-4	TGTGCCAGTAGTGATGTGTCTAGGCGAAACATTCAGTACTTC	CASSDVSRRNIQYF
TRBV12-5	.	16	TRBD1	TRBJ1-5	TGTGCTAGTGGCCTCACCGGGACAGGGGTTTTTCAGCCCCAGCATTTT	CASGLTGTGVFQPQHF
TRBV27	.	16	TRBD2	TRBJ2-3	TGTGCCAGCAGTTTTATCTTGTTCGGGAGGACAGATACGCAGTATTTT	CASSFILFGRTDTQYF
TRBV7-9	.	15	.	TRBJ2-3	TGTGCCAGCAGCCCCCGGGACACCTACACAGATACGCAGTATTTT	CASSPRDTYTDTQYF
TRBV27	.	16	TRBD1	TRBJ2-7	TGTGCCAGCAGTCTCCTAAGTGGGACAGGGAACTACGAGCAGTACTTC	CASSLLSGTGNYEQYF
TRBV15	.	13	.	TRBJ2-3	TGTGCCACCAGTTGGGACTTCACAGATACGCAGTATTTT	CATSWDFTDTQYF
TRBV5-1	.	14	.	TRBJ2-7	TGCGCCAGCAGCCTTAGCGGCGGGAACAACGAGCAGTACTTC	CASSLSGGNNEQYF
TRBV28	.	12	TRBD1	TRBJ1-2	TGTGCCAGCAGCCAGGGGGCGTTCGGCTACACCTTC	CASSQGAFGYTF
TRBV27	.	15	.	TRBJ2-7	TGTGCCAGCAGTTTAAGGCGGGACTCAACCTACGAGCAGTACTTC	CASSLRRDSTYEQYF
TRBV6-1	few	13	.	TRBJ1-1	TGTGCCAGCAGTATGACAGGGAACACTGAAGCTTTCTTT	CASSMTGNTEAFF
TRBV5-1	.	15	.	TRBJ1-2	TGCGCCAGCAGCCCTCGCGGGGAGGGTAACTATGGCTACACCTTC	CASSPRGEGNYGYTF
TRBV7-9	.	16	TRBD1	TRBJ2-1	TGTGCCAGCAGCTTAGCGCTTGGGACAGGGGTCAATGAGCAGTTCTTC	CASSLALGTGVNEQFF
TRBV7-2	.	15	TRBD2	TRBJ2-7	TGTGCCAGCAGCCCCACTAGCGGTAGCTCCTACGAGCAGTACTTC	CASSPTSGSSYEQYF
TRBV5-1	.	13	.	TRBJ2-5	TGCGCCAGCAGCTTGTCTCAATCGGGGGACCAGTACTTC	CASSLSQSGDQYF
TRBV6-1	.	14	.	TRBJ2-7	TGTGCCAGCAGCCAGGGGATGAGCTCCTACGAGCAGTACTTC	CASSQGMSSYEQYF
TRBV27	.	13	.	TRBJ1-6	TGTGCCAGCAGTTCCACTCGGGATTCACCCCTCCACTTT	CASSSTRDSPLHF
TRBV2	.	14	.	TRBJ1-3	TGTGCCAGCAGTGAAGACAGGGCTGGAAACACCATATATTTT	CASSEDRAGNTIYF
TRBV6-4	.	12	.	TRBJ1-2	TGTGCCAGCAGTGATTTTAGAGTCGGCTACACCTTC	CASSDFRVGYTF
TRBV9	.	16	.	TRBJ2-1	TGTGCCAGCAGCGGACCTCAAGCGGTCTCCTACAATGAGCAGTTCTTC	CASSGPQAVSYNEQFF
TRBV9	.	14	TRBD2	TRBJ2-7	TGTGCCAGCAGCGCCCCGGGGGGGGACTACGAGCAGTACTTC	CASSAPGGDYEQYF
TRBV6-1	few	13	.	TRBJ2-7	TGTGCCAGCAGTGAAGCGTTTCTCCTCGAGCAGTACTTC	CASSEAFLLEQYF
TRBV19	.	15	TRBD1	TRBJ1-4	TGTGCCAGTAGTACCCTCGGACAGGGCCGCGAAAAACTGTTTTTT	CASSTLGQGREKLFF
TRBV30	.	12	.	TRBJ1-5	TGTGCCTGGAGTGTAAGGGGACAGCCCCAGCATTTT	CAWSVRGQPQHF
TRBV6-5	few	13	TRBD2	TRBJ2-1	TGTGCCAGCGTAGGCGGGGGGGCCAATGAGCAGTTCTTC	CASVGGGANEQFF
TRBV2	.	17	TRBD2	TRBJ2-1	TGTGCCAGCAGTGATATAGCGGGGGGCTCCGGGAGGGCTGAGCAGTTCTTC	CASSDIAGGSGRAEQFF
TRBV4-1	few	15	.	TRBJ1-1	TGCGCCAGCAGCCAACAGGGGCTAATGAACACTGAAGCTTTCTTT	CASSQQGLMNTEAFF
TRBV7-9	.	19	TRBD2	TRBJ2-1	TGTGCCAGCAGCCCGAGGCCTGAACTAGCGCCATTGGCCTACAATGAGCAGTTCTTC	CASSPRPELAPLAYNEQFF
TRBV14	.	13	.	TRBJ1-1	TGTGCCAGCAGCCAAGATACGGGGTATGAAGCTTTCTTT	CASSQDTGYEAFF
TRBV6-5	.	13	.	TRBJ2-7	TGTGCCAGCAGTCCCGCAGGCTCCTACGAGCAGTACTTC	CASSPAGSYEQYF
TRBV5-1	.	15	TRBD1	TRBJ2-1	TGCGCCAGCAGAAGGGACAGGGGCACGGACTATGAGCAGTTCTTC	CASRRDRGTDYEQFF
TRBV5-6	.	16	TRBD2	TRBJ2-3	TGTGCCAGCAGCCAGACTAGCAAGAGCGTTACAGATACGCAGTATTTT	CASSQTSKSVTDTQYF
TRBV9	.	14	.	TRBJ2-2	TGTGCCAGCAGCGTACTAACGAACACCGGGGAGCTGTTTTTT	CASSVLTNTGELFF
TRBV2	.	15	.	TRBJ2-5	TGTGCCAGCAGCCGACTGACTAGAGGCGGCGAGACCCAGTACTTC	CASSRLTRGGETQYF
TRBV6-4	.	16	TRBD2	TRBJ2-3	TGTGCCAGCAGTGACTCTTTAGCGGGGGGTCCAGATACGCAGTATTTT	CASSDSLAGGPDTQYF
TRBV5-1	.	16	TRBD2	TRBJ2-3	TGCGCCAGCAGCTTGGTCGGACTAGCGGGAACAGATACGCAGTATTTT	CASSLVGLAGTDTQYF
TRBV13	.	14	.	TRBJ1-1	TGTGCCAGCAGCCCCCGCGGGATGAACACTGAAGCTTTCTTT	CASSPRGMNTEAFF
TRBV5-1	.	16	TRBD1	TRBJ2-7	TGCGCCAGCAGCTTGCCGAGGGACAGAAACGCCTACGAGCAGTACTTC	CASSLPRDRNAYEQYF